This T cell receptor (beta chain) was found in a study of CD8 T cells in Susac syndrome. Points from the study as a whole: The study admitted that it had a relatively small number of individuals in its TCR sequencing and HLA analysis.

TEMRA cells were enriched by FACS, and CD4+ and CD8+ T cells were negatively isolated. Reverse transcription of roughly 0.45 to 1 ug RNA used random hexamers. Amplification of TCR beta CDR3 used immunoSEQ multiplex PCR across 54 Vbeta and 13 Jbeta. TCRdb reprocessed the immunoSEQ multiplex PCR reads with MiXCR, giving one entry per CDR3 protein. The table shows under 200,000 distinct CDR3 sequences, with about 95% occurring only once. On this clonotype itself: What it binds is unknown.

V lost 3 bases and J lost 1, with 12 bases in between. This CDR3 region has 14 residues. Germline V CDR1 and CDR2: DFQATT, SNEGSKA (reference sequence). This chain connects TRBV20-1 to TRBJ1-1; D ambiguous. The specimen was CD4+ T cells from PBMCs. The source is a human donor in good health. CDR3 DNA: TGCAGTGCTAGGCCTTCATCAGGGAACACTGAAGCTTTCTTT. This translates into CSARPSSGNTEAFF.